The 9 T cell receptor beta chains below all came from one sample that was sequenced in a study of T cells in Graves' hyperthyroidism and ophthalmopathy. RNA transcripts served as the template for amplifying TCR beta CDR3 regions. The HTBI primer set was used in a first-round RT-PCR of the TCR CDR3. TCRdb re-called the multiplex PCR reads with MiXCR, one entry per CDR3 protein. The sample lists around 600,000 distinct CDR3 sequences; around 14% were seen once. The sample taken for sequencing was blood. The receptors stem from a woman aged 18-29 years with Graves' ophthalmopathy.

This CDR3 is CSASVTSGMGQFF. CDR3 DNA sequence: TGCAGTGCTAGCGTAACTAGCGGGATGGGCCAGTTCTTC. This sequence joins TRBV20-1 and TRBJ2-1, with 10 bases matching TRBD2. After removal of 3 bases from V and 13 bases from J, the junction contained 9 bases not matched to a gene. In germline, CDR1 is DFQATT, CDR2 SNEGSKA (reference sequence). This CDR3 comprises 13 residues.

This clonotype was counted ten times or more. V and J are TRBV12-3 or TRBV12-4 and TRBJ1-2; D gene unclear. The CDR3 has 12 residues. V was clipped by 2 bases and J by 8 bases, with 9 bases between them. The CDR3 region is CASSLPTGGYTF. The CDR3, as DNA: TGTGCCAGCAGTTTACCTACCGGCGGCTACACCTTC.

Regarding this clonotype: One base away lies a much larger clone, so this may be a sequencing read error. The chain combines TRBV6-2 or TRBV6-3 with TRBJ2-3, with 7 bases fitting TRBD1. Germline CDR1 is MNHEY and CDR2 is SVGEGT. V trimming: 8 bases; J trimming: 6 bases; junction bases outside the gene matches: 11. CDR3 length: 14 residues. CDR3: CASAKDRARDTQYF. The CDR3 DNA reads as TGTGCCAGCGCAAAAGACAGGGCGAGGGATACGCAGTATTTT.

The sample holds a few counts of this clonotype. The V call is TRBV10-3, the J call TRBJ1-1; 7 bases align to TRBD1. The CDR3 loop spans 14 amino acids. CDR1 is ENHRY, CDR2 SYGVKD, per germline. The V and J ends lost 2 bases and 3 bases, in that order; junction bases with no gene match: 3. Here the CDR3 DNA reads TGTGCCATCAGTGAGACCACAGGGGACACTGAAGCTTTCTTT. Translated, it gives CAISETTGDTEAFF.

In this sample, this clonotype turned up many times. CDR3 nucleotide sequence: TGTGCCAGCAGCTTAACCGTTTTCATGGGAGACACCGGGGAGCTGTTTTTT. This sequence encodes CASSLTVFMGDTGELFF. The chain joins TRBV11-3 to TRBJ2-2; maybe TRBD2 (5 bases). The germline V gene encodes CDR1 SGHNT and CDR2 YENEEA. V was pared by 2 bases and J by 3 bases, with 16 bases between. The CDR3 runs 17 residues.

This clonotype was counted many times. The chain employs TRBV2 and TRBJ1-5, with 7 positions matching TRBD1. The germline V gene has CDR1 SNHLY and CDR2 FYNNEI. The CDR3 is 18 residues long. J lost 0 bases, V lost 1 base, and 9 bases had no gene match. The CDR3 here is CASSEVKGQRDSNQPQHF. CDR3 sequence (DNA): TGTGCCAGCAGTGAAGTCAAGGGACAGCGAGATAGCAATCAGCCCCAGCATTTT.

Concerning this clonotype itself: Possible read error: a much larger clone is one base away. The V call is TRBV7-9, the J call TRBJ1-2, with unresolved D. V lost 2 bases to trimming and J lost 1 base, with 8 bases between them. Germline loops: CDR1 SEHNR, CDR2 FQNEAQ (reference sequence). The CDR3 contains 14 residues. The CDR3 coding sequence is TGTGCCAGCAGCTTAAATTGCCTTAACTATGGCTACACCTTC. Translation gives CASSLNCLNYGYTF.

The chain uses TRBV20-1 and TRBJ1-2; 7 nucleotides agree with TRBD1. The CDR3 covers 15 residues. CDR1 DFQATT and CDR2 SNEGSKA come from the germline V gene (reference sequence). Trimming took 3 bases from V and 1 from J; bases not matched to a gene: 8. The CDR3 region has the DNA TGCAGTGCTAGTCAGGACAGGTCTTTTAACTATGGCTACACCTTC. Translating it yields CSASQDRSFNYGYTF.

Many counts were recorded for this clonotype. V is TRBV10-3 and J is TRBJ2-7; D may be TRBD1 (5 bases). The length of the CDR3 is 14 residues. Germline V gene sequence: CDR1 ENHRY, CDR2 SYGVKD. Trimming stripped 4 bases from V and 3 bases from J, with 13 bases between. The CDR3 nucleotides are TGTGCCATCAGTGTAAAGGGGCCGGACTACGAGCAGTACTTC. This codes for CAISVKGPDYEQYF.